Sequencing of this T cell receptor (beta chain) was carried out in a study of blood T cell repertoires in COVID-19. Using immunoSEQ multiplex PCR, the repertoire was profiled, and TCRdb retains in-frame clones only, with some absent. The data show roughly 400,000 clones, 80% to 90% seen once. This clone turned up a few times. Germline CDR1 reads SGHVS; CDR2 reads FNYEAQ. CDR3 size: 15 residues. V lost 6 bases and J 8 bases, leaving 19 bases between the germline ends. The sequence came from a woman aged 60-75 years with COVID-19, enrolled during active disease. The chain couples TRBV7-6 to TRBJ1-4; no clear D. The source material was peripheral blood. The CDR3 sequence is CASSLRWGEDEKLFF. DNA for the CDR3: TGTGCCAGCAGTCTTAGATGGGGAGAAGACGAAAAACTGTTTTTT. The variable domain in full, completed from reference TRBV7-6 and TRBJ1-4, reads GAGVSQSPRYKVTKRGQDVALRCDPISGHVSLYWYRQALGQGPEFLTYFNYEAQQDKSGLPNDRFSAERPEGSISTLTIQRTEQRDSAMYRCASSLRWGEDEKLFFGSGTQLSVL.